These 23 T cell receptor beta chains were sequenced from one sample in a study of vaccination and CD4 T cells after COVID-19. These receptors' targets are unknown. CD4+ T cells that had been cultured provided DNA sequenced with the Oncomine TCR Beta short-read assay. Via MiXCR, TCRdb re-called the PCR reads, giving one row per CDR3 protein. The sample lists under 30,000 distinct CDR3 sequences, about 40% seen once, with roughly 7% in the top ten. Treatment indicated: approximately 9-day PBMC culture with coronavirus spike peptide pools or control peptides (ViraFEST assay). The specimen sequenced was CD4+ T cells from blood, cultured in vitro. The origin of the receptors is a human donor who had recovered from COVID-19.

The J gene is TRBJ1-5, the V gene TRBV20-1, with D possibly TRBD1 on 6 matching bases. The CDR3 has 15 residues. Germline assignment: CDR1 DFQATT and CDR2 SNEGSKA (reference sequence). Trimming removed 3 bases at V and 3 bases at J, with 15 bases between. The CDR3 loop reads CSARVGAVNNQPQHF. Written as DNA, the CDR3 is TGCAGTGCTAGGGTGGGGGCGGTGAACAATCAGCCCCAGCATTTT.

This clonotype was picked up a small number of times. The chain recombines TRBV11-3 with TRBJ1-6, with no clear D. The germline V gene encodes CDR1 SGHNT and CDR2 YENEEA. V dropped 3 bases and J dropped 9 bases, with 6 bases sitting between them. The CDR3 consists of 12 residues. The DNA for the CDR3 is TGTGCCAGCAGCTTGTGGGGTTCACCCCTCCACTTT. Residues: CASSLWGSPLHF.

The chain employs TRBV2 and TRBJ1-2; 8 bases fit TRBD1. This CDR3 comprises 13 residues. V dropped 4 bases and J dropped 7; count of bases not matched to a gene: 5. The germline CDR1 and CDR2 sequences are SNHLY and FYNNEI. CDR3 protein: CASSVDREGGYTF. The DNA for the CDR3 is TGTGCCAGCAGTGTGGACAGGGAGGGTGGCTACACCTTC.

This clonotype was found a few times. The chain joins TRBV7-9 to TRBJ2-2; D is possibly TRBD2 (6 bases). The CDR3 covers 14 residues. Germline CDR1 SEHNR, CDR2 FQNEAQ (reference sequence). V lost 2 bases and J lost 5, with 9 bases in between. CDR3 loop: CASSLWGVTGELFF. CDR3 nucleotides: TGTGCCAGCAGCTTATGGGGGGTAACCGGGGAGCTGTTTTTT.

In this sample, this clonotype turned up a few times. The V call is TRBV20-1, the J call TRBJ1-1, with D unclear. The CDR3 consists of 14 residues. V was clipped by 3 bases and J by 0 bases, with 11 bases between them. Germline CDR1 DFQATT, CDR2 SNEGSKA (reference sequence). CDR3 loop: CSARQTNMNTEAFF. Written as DNA, the CDR3 is TGCAGTGCTAGGCAGACTAATATGAACACTGAAGCTTTCTTT.

The chain couples TRBV19 to TRBJ2-7; TRBD1 might be the D (6 bases). Germline V gives CDR1 LNHDA, CDR2 SQIVND (reference sequence). Trimming left V 1 base short and J 5 bases short, with 12 bases between. This CDR3 has 14 amino acids. The CDR3 DNA is TGTGCCAGTAGTATAGGGACAGTTAAAGACGAGCAGTACTTC. It is translated as CASSIGTVKDEQYF.

In its sample, this clonotype was seen a few times. The chain combines TRBV10-1 with TRBJ1-1, with 7 bases fitting TRBD1. Germline CDR1 is WNHNN and CDR2 is SYGVQD (reference sequence). The CDR3 is 17 amino acids. V gave up 0 bases and J gave up 6 bases; unmatched junction bases: 13. CDR3 nucleotide sequence: TGCGCCAGCAGTGAGTCATCGGTTGCGGACAGGACCCCTGAAGCTTTCTTT. Amino acid sequence: CASSESSVADRTPEAFF.

About this clonotype itself: At one end, the junction sequence differs from germline, possibly due to a read error. The V call is TRBV27, the J call TRBJ2-5; D is unresolved. This CDR3 is built from 12 residues. The germline V gene encodes CDR1 MNHEY and CDR2 SMNVEV (reference sequence). CDR3 in DNA: TGTGCCAGCAGTTCTGAAGGAGAGGCCCAGTACTTC. It translates to CASSSEGEAQYF.

The chain uses TRBV27 and TRBJ2-5; D not certain. Trimming took off 6 bases at V and 4 bases at J, with 9 bases between the two ends. CDR3 length equals 12 residues. Germline V gives CDR1 MNHEY, CDR2 SMNVEV (reference sequence). The CDR3 DNA follows: TGTGCCAGCAGGGCGGACCGAGAGACCCAGTACTTC. This sequence encodes CASRADRETQYF.

The rearrangement uses TRBV19 and TRBJ1-5, with TRBD1 matching 7 bases. The CDR3 length is 14 residues. CDR1 and CDR2 from the germline V gene are LNHDA and SQIVND (reference sequence). J gave up 4 bases and V 5 bases, and 5 bases lay outside the gene matches. CDR3 coding DNA: TGTGCCAGTAGTCACAGGGGAAAAAATCAGCCCCAGCATTTT. Translating it yields CASSHRGKNQPQHF.

This clonotype was counted a few times. CDR3 amino acids: CSALGHGQPQHF. CDR3 DNA sequence: TGCAGTGCTTTGGGACACGGTCAGCCCCAGCATTTT. V and J are TRBV20-1 and TRBJ1-5; D is perhaps TRBD1 (6 bases). Germline V gene lookup returns CDR1 DFQATT and CDR2 SNEGSKA (reference sequence). The length of the CDR3 is 12 residues. V lost 5 bases, J lost 6 bases, and 11 bases lay in between.

Written as DNA, the CDR3 is TGTGCCAGCAGCCCGACAGGGATGGCTCGTGGCTACACCTTC. Translating gives CASSPTGMARGYTF. The chain combines TRBV7-6 with TRBJ1-2, with 7 bases fitting TRBD1. This CDR3 spans 14 amino acids. With V trimmed by 5 bases and J by 7 bases, 10 bases remained unmatched. The germline gives CDR1 SGHVS, CDR2 FNYEAQ.

This clonotype was detected only a few times. The chain links TRBV28 to TRBJ1-5; 9 positions match TRBD1. Looked up from germline, CDR1 is MDHEN and CDR2 is SYDVKM. The junction had 13 bases not matched to a gene; V was cut back by 1 base and J by 12 bases. This CDR3 comprises 16 residues. For the CDR3, the DNA is TGTGCCAGCAGTTTATACCGAACAGGGGGCTTCCAAGTCCAGCATTTT. It is translated as CASSLYRTGGFQVQHF.

The gene calls are TRBV27 and TRBJ2-5, with D possibly matching TRBD2 (5 bases). Germline CDR1 is MNHEY and CDR2 is SMNVEV (reference sequence). Trimming took off 4 bases at V and 5 bases at J, with 14 bases between the two ends. This CDR3 has 14 residues. The DNA of the CDR3 is TGTGCCAGCAGTTCAGCGAGGGCCCGTGAGACCCAGTACTTC. Translated: CASSSARARETQYF.

This sequence joins TRBV20-1 and TRBJ1-5; D ambiguous. V lost 2 bases, J lost 3 bases, and 8 bases lay in between. Germline V gene lookup returns CDR1 DFQATT and CDR2 SNEGSKA (reference sequence). CDR3 length: 13 residues. CDR3 DNA sequence: TGCAGTGCTAGAAGGGAGACCAATCAGCCCCAGCATTTT. Translated, it gives CSARRETNQPQHF.

The DNA of the CDR3 is TGTGCCACCACTCCCGGACAGGCCCTAGGGCCCTACGAGCAGTACTTC. Translating gives CATTPGQALGPYEQYF. V gene TRBV24-1 combines with J gene TRBJ2-7, with 7 bases fitting TRBD1. There are 16 residues in the CDR3. The ends lost 8 bases at V and 2 bases at J; junction bases unmatched: 14. Germline lookup yields CDR1 KGHDR and CDR2 SFDVKD.

The V call is TRBV2, the J call TRBJ1-3, with D hard to call. V was pared by 2 bases and J by 1 base, with 9 bases between. The CDR3 contains 15 residues. From germline, CDR1 is SNHLY and CDR2 FYNNEI. The CDR3 is CASSEQGLSGNTIYF. As DNA, the CDR3 is TGTGCCAGCAGTGAACAAGGGTTATCTGGAAACACCATATATTTT.

The table lists this clonotype with a count of one. This clone may be a read error of a much larger clone one base away. The chain has TRBV6-1 and TRBJ1-4; TRBD1 matches at 9 bases. This CDR3 contains 15 residues. Germline-derived CDR1 and CDR2 are MNHNS and SASEGT. As DNA, the CDR3 is TGTGCCAGCAGATCACAGGGGGCTCGAGGTGAAAAACCGTTTTTT. Its protein is CASRSQGARGEKPFF.

The V and J genes are TRBV6-5 and TRBJ2-2; TRBD2 is a possible D gene (5 bases). From germline, CDR1 is MNHEY and CDR2 SVGAGI. The V end lost 2 bases, the J end lost 0 bases, and 10 bases lay between the germline ends. This CDR3 spans 16 amino acids. CDR3 loop: CASSYVTGSNTGELFF. The CDR3 DNA follows: TGTGCCAGCAGTTACGTTACGGGATCGAACACCGGGGAGCTGTTTTTT.

This clonotype has more than one count but fewer than ten. This rearrangement joins TRBV2 to TRBJ2-3, with 12 positions matching TRBD2. Germline V gives CDR1 SNHLY, CDR2 FYNNEI. The V gene end was trimmed by 6 bases and the J gene end by 6 bases; junction bases not matched to a gene: 10. The CDR3 consists of 16 residues. The CDR3 region has the DNA TGTGCCAGCAGACGCGGGACTAGCGGGTTGCGGGATACGCAGTATTTT. This translates into CASRRGTSGLRDTQYF.

The chain is built from TRBV11-3 and TRBJ2-7; 9 bases are a match to TRBD1. Germline values: CDR1 SGHNT, CDR2 YENEEA. V lost 4 bases and J lost 3; bases outside the gene matches: 1. This CDR3 comprises 13 residues. CDR3 sequence reads: CASSYRGRYEQYF. For the CDR3, the DNA is TGTGCCAGCAGCTACAGGGGGCGCTACGAGCAGTACTTC.

This clonotype was seen a handful of times. The chain employs TRBV6-1 and TRBJ1-1, with D maybe TRBD1 (6 bases). The CDR3 extends over 16 amino acids. Germline CDR1 MNHNS, CDR2 SASEGT. Trimming removed 6 bases from V and 0 bases from J, with 17 bases in between. The CDR3 bases are TGTGCCAGCAGCCGGGACAACAGGCGCTTGAACACTGAAGCTTTCTTT. It codes for CASSRDNRRLNTEAFF.

This clonotype was counted once. This chain joins TRBV7-3 and TRBJ1-1; D is perhaps TRBD1 (5 bases). V was pared by 1 base and J by 3 bases, with 12 bases between. The CDR3 covers 15 residues. Germline V gives CDR1 SGHTA, CDR2 FQGTGA. The CDR3 DNA follows: TGTGCCAGCAGCTTAATACTCCTGGGGGACACTGAAGCTTTCTTT. Amino acids: CASSLILLGDTEAFF.